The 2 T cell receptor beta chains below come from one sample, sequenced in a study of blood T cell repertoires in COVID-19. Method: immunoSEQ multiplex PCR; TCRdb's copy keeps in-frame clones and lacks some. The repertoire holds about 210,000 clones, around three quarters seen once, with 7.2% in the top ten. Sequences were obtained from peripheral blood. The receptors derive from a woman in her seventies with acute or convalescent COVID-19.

The CDR3 DNA is TGCGCCAGCAGCCAGATGTCGGGGGGCGTCTCCTACGAGCAGTACTTC. It translates to CASSQMSGGVSYEQYF. The V call is TRBV4-1, the J call TRBJ2-7; D may be TRBD2 (7 bases). Germline assignment: CDR1 MGHRA and CDR2 YSYEKL. The CDR3 sequence is 16 residues long. V shed 3 bases and J shed 0 bases, with 15 bases lying between them.

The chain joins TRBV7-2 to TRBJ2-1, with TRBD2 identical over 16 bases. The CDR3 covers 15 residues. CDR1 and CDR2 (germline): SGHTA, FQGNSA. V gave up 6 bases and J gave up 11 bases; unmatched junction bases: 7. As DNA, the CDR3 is TGTGCCAGCAGGGAGGGACTAGCGGGGGGGCATCAGCAGTTCTTC. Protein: CASREGLAGGHQQFF.